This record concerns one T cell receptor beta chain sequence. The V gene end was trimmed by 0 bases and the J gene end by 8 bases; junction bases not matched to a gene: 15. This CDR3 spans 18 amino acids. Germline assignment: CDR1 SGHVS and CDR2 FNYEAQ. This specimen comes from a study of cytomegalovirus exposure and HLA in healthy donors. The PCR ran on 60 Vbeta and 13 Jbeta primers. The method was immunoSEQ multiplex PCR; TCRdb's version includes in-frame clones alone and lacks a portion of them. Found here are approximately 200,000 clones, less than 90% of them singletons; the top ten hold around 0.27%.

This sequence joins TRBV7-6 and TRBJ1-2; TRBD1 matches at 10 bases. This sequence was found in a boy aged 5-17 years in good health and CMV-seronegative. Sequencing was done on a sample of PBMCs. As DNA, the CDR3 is TGTGCCAGCAGCTTAGCTGGGGAGACAGGGGGCGCACTGTACGGCTACACCTTC. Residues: CASSLAGETGGALYGYTF.